These 25 T cell receptor beta chains came from one sample sequenced in a study of cytomegalovirus exposure and HLA in healthy donors. PCR was performed using 60 Vbeta and 13 Jbeta primers. Here immunoSEQ multiplex PCR was the method, and the copy in TCRdb shows in-frame clones only, minus some. The data show under 150,000 clones, approximately 77% seen once. Source material: PBMCs. The receptors originated from a middle-aged woman in good health and CMV-seronegative.

The rearrangement joins TRBV18 to TRBJ2-5; D may be TRBD1 (5 bases). Germline loops: CDR1 KGHSH, CDR2 LQKENI. The length of the CDR3 is 15 residues. The V gene lost 4 bases and the J gene lost 2 bases, with 14 bases spanning the gap. CDR3 residues: CASSLQGISQETQYF. The CDR3 region has the DNA TGTGCCAGCTCACTTCAGGGTATCAGTCAAGAGACCCAGTACTTC.

The rearrangement uses TRBV18 and TRBJ1-1, with 8 bases matching TRBD1. The CDR3 contains 17 residues. The germline gives CDR1 KGHSH, CDR2 LQKENI. The V segment lost 2 bases and the J segment 6 bases; nucleotides outside the gene matches: 14. The CDR3 DNA sequence: TGTGCCAGCTCACCAAGGTCAAGCGTCCAGGGGGCTTCTGAAGCTTTCTTT. Its translation is CASSPRSSVQGASEAFF.

This chain links TRBV27 with TRBJ1-2; a weak D match, TRBD1 (5 bases). V dropped 4 bases and J dropped 0 bases, with 15 bases sitting between them. Germline CDR1 is MNHEY and CDR2 is SMNVEV (reference sequence). This CDR3 spans 16 amino acids. This CDR3 reads CASSSPGRAANYGYTF. DNA of the CDR3: TGTGCCAGCAGTTCCCCAGGCAGGGCCGCTAACTATGGCTACACCTTC.

The chain links TRBV5-1 to TRBJ2-1; weak D call: TRBD2 (7 bases). V was cut by 4 bases and J by 6 bases, with 14 bases left in between. Germline V gene sequence: CDR1 SGHRS, CDR2 YFSETQ. CDR3 length: 14 amino acids. CDR3 region: CASSAGGPSNEQFF. The CDR3 DNA follows: TGCGCCAGCAGCGCCGGGGGGCCCAGCAATGAGCAGTTCTTC.

This chain uses TRBV4-3 with TRBJ2-5; 7 bases are a match to TRBD1. The germline CDR1 and CDR2 sequences are LGHNA and YSLEER. V shed 0 bases, J shed 4 bases, and the junction held 8 bases outside the gene matches. The CDR3 totals 16 residues. The CDR3 DNA reads as TGCGCCAGCAGCCAAGATTTACAGGGGTTTCGAGAGACCCAGTACTTC. This translates into CASSQDLQGFRETQYF.

The chain couples TRBV14 to TRBJ2-2; TRBD1 might be the D (5 bases). This CDR3 comprises 15 residues. Trimming cost V 2 bases and J 4 bases, with 11 bases left between them. Germline V gene lookup returns CDR1 SGHDN and CDR2 FVKESK. The CDR3 is CASSQRPGPTGELFF. CDR3 DNA: TGTGCCAGCAGCCAACGGCCAGGGCCCACCGGGGAGCTGTTTTTT.

The V call is TRBV2, the J call TRBJ1-1; no clear D. Germline V gene data show CDR1 as SNHLY and CDR2 as FYNNEI. This CDR3 contains 12 residues. The V gene lost 7 bases and the J gene lost 5 bases, with 11 bases spanning the gap. The CDR3 here is CASNVHYTEAFF. For the CDR3, the DNA is TGTGCCAGCAACGTCCACTATACTGAAGCTTTCTTT.

This clone was detected only a few times. J is TRBJ1-5 and V is TRBV29-1; D might be TRBD1 (6 bases). With 7 bases removed from V and 0 bases from J, the gap between germline ends came to 13 bases. The CDR3 has 14 amino acids. Germline loops: CDR1 SQVTM, CDR2 ANQGSEA. The CDR3 protein is CSASTGNSNQPQHF. CDR3 sequence (DNA): TGCAGCGCCTCAACAGGGAATAGCAATCAGCCCCAGCATTTT.

In nucleotides, the CDR3 is TGTGCCAGTAGTCAACAGGGGAAGTTACAGCCCCAGCATTTT. It yields the protein CASSQQGKLQPQHF. The genes are TRBV19 and TRBJ1-5, with 7 nucleotides matching TRBD1. CDR3 length: 14 amino acids. Looked up from germline, CDR1 is LNHDA and CDR2 is SQIVND (reference sequence). Germline trimming cut 5 bases from V and 7 bases from J; bases unmatched to any gene: 8.

Within the sample, this clone is medium-sized. This sequence joins TRBV6-4 and TRBJ2-2; D is uncertain. Germline V lookup: CDR1 MRHNA, CDR2 SNTAGT. The V gene lost 4 bases and the J gene lost 3 bases, with 12 bases spanning the gap. The CDR3 is made up of 15 amino acids. CDR3 residues: CASSVSPEDTGELFF. In DNA, the CDR3 is TGTGCCAGCAGTGTAAGTCCAGAAGACACCGGGGAGCTGTTTTTT.

The chain links TRBV4-3 to TRBJ1-4, with a possible D match to TRBD1 (5 bases). CDR3 length equals 17 residues. Germline V lookup: CDR1 LGHNA, CDR2 YSLEER. V was shortened by 1 base and J by 7 bases, with 19 bases between the two germline ends. The CDR3 sequence: CASSQADQTDLSEKLFF. The DNA for the CDR3 is TGCGCCAGCAGCCAAGCCGACCAGACAGATCTAAGTGAAAAACTGTTTTTT.

This clone has just a few counts. The chain carries TRBV9 and TRBJ1-6; D is undetermined. Trimming removed 3 bases from V and 2 bases from J, with 6 bases in between. CDR3 length: 14 residues. Germline V gene sequence: CDR1 SGDLS, CDR2 YYNGEE. CDR3: CASSAQTYNSPLHF. The CDR3 coding sequence is TGTGCCAGCAGCGCCCAAACCTATAATTCACCCCTCCACTTT.

This clone was seen a handful of times. V and J are TRBV28 and TRBJ1-3; TRBD1 might be the D (6 bases). Per the germline V gene, CDR1 is MDHEN and CDR2 is SYDVKM. V was clipped by 8 bases and J by 2 bases, with 13 bases between them. The CDR3 is 14 amino acids. CDR3 sequence reads: CASGAGAAGNTIYF. The DNA for the CDR3 is TGTGCCAGCGGGGCGGGGGCTGCTGGAAACACCATATATTTT. The whole variable domain, filled in from reference TRBV28 and TRBJ1-3, reads DVKVTQSSRYLVKRTGEKVFLECVQDMDHENMFWYRQDPGLGLRLIYFSYDVKMKEKGDIPEGYSVSREKKERFSLILESASTNQTSMYLCASGAGAAGNTIYFGEGSWLTVV.

In this sample, this clone is medium-sized. V and J are TRBV6-4 and TRBJ1-2, with unresolved D. The CDR3 totals 15 residues. CDR1 is MRHNA and CDR2 is SNTAGT in the germline V gene. V lost 0 bases and J lost 4, with 12 bases in between. CDR3 in amino acids: CASSDSEGSGYGYTF. The DNA for the CDR3 is TGTGCCAGCAGTGACTCCGAAGGGAGCGGCTATGGCTACACCTTC.

A word on this clone: Within the sample, other DNA sequences also encode this same CDR3. The gene calls are TRBV30 and TRBJ1-2, with 8 nucleotides matching TRBD1. The CDR3 is made up of 13 amino acids. With 2 bases clipped from V and 5 bases from J, the junction kept 4 bases outside the gene matches. Per the germline V gene, CDR1 is GTSNPN and CDR2 is SVGIG (reference sequence). CDR3 sequence (DNA): TGTGCCTGGAGTCGGGACAGGCCATATGGCTACACCTTC. Residues: CAWSRDRPYGYTF.

The gene calls are TRBV5-1 and TRBJ1-6; D is uncertain. Germline V gene data show CDR1 as SGHRS and CDR2 as YFSETQ. V shed 0 bases and J shed 8 bases, with 12 bases lying between them. The CDR3 runs to 15 residues. The CDR3: CASSLADRDHSPLHF. DNA of the CDR3: TGCGCCAGCAGCTTGGCGGACCGGGATCATTCACCCCTCCACTTT. The full variable domain, its missing parts supplied by reference TRBV5-1 and TRBJ1-6, is KAGVTQTPRYLIKTRGQQVTLSCSPISGHRSVSWYQQTPGQGLQFLFEYFSETQRNKGNFPGRFSGRQFSNSRSEMNVSTLELGDSALYLCASSLADRDHSPLHFGNGTRLTVT.

This clone was recorded once. This chain connects TRBV9 to TRBJ1-5; 11 nucleotides match TRBD1. The CDR3 has 15 residues. J gave up 6 bases and V 3 bases, and 5 bases lay outside the gene matches. Germline CDR1 is SGDLS and CDR2 is YYNGEE. The CDR3 loop reads CASSAGTGGGQPQHF. The CDR3 DNA reads as TGTGCCAGCAGCGCTGGGACAGGGGGTGGTCAGCCCCAGCATTTT.

The V gene is TRBV7-9, the J gene TRBJ1-4, with D tentatively TRBD1 (5 bases). The CDR3 spans 12 residues. Germline V gene sequence: CDR1 SEHNR, CDR2 FQNEAQ (reference sequence). Deletions cut 5 bases from V and 8 bases from J, with 9 bases between. The CDR3 sequence: CASSLTVEKLFF. For the CDR3, the DNA is TGTGCCAGCAGCCTGACAGTCGAAAAACTGTTTTTT.

This clone was counted a few times. The chain has TRBV25-1 and TRBJ1-2; a weak D match, TRBD1 (5 bases). The CDR3 runs 12 residues. Trimming took 4 bases from V and 9 from J, leaving 12 bases between them. Germline V gene data show CDR1 as MGHDK and CDR2 as SYGVNS. CDR3 sequence: CASSAQGCRYTF. The CDR3 DNA reads TGTGCCAGCAGTGCTCAGGGTTGCCGCTACACCTTC.

The V gene is TRBV4-2, the J gene TRBJ1-1, with D tentatively TRBD1 (5 bases). CDR1 is LGHNA, CDR2 YNFKEQ, per germline. Trimming pared 0 bases from V and 4 bases from J, leaving 9 bases between. The CDR3 is 14 amino acids. The DNA for the CDR3 is TGTGCCAGCAGCCAAGATTCGGGGGGCACTGAAGCTTTCTTT. Amino acid sequence: CASSQDSGGTEAFF.

This clone was recorded a few times. The V and J genes are TRBV2 and TRBJ1-4; D possibly corresponds to TRBD1 (5 bases). The V gene lost 6 bases and the J gene lost 8 bases, with 19 bases spanning the gap. Germline CDR1 and CDR2: SNHLY and FYNNEI. This CDR3 is built from 15 residues. CDR3 region: CASRTDTFGGEKLFF. Here the CDR3 DNA reads TGTGCCAGCAGGACTGACACCTTCGGGGGAGAAAAACTGTTTTTT. Using reference TRBV2 and TRBJ1-4 for the parts outside the CDR3, the full variable domain is EPEVTQTPSHQVTQMGQEVILRCVPISNHLYFYWYRQILGQKVEFLVSFYNNEISEKSEIFDDQFSVERPDGSNFTLKIRSTKLEDSAMYFCASRTDTFGGEKLFFGSGTQLSVL.

V and J are TRBV5-1 and TRBJ1-1; possible D gene TRBD1, 6 bases. The CDR3 sequence is 15 residues long. V was clipped by 4 bases and J by 6 bases, with 19 bases between them. Germline V CDR1 and CDR2: SGHRS, YFSETQ. The CDR3 reads CASSPEGGPFAEAFF. The CDR3 region has the DNA TGCGCCAGCAGCCCCGAGGGGGGGCCTTTTGCTGAAGCTTTCTTT.

The rearrangement links TRBV6-1 to TRBJ2-7, with D possibly matching TRBD2 (6 bases). Trimming took off 2 bases at V and 4 bases at J, with 12 bases between the two ends. Germline V gene data show CDR1 as MNHNS and CDR2 as SASEGT. This CDR3 contains 14 residues. The CDR3 reads CASSERDGSYEQYF. The CDR3 DNA sequence: TGTGCCAGCAGTGAAAGGGACGGGAGTTACGAGCAGTACTTC.

The chain couples TRBV7-9 to TRBJ2-7; 7 bases are a match to TRBD2. Trimming removed 4 bases from V and 2 bases from J; junction bases left unmatched: 5. The CDR3 totals 14 residues. The germline V gene has CDR1 SEHNR and CDR2 FQNEAQ (reference sequence). The chain's CDR3 is CASSSLAGAYEQYF. CDR3 nucleotide sequence: TGTGCCAGCAGCTCCTTGGCGGGGGCCTACGAGCAGTACTTC. The full variable domain, rest sourced from reference TRBV7-9 and TRBJ2-7, is DTGVSQNPRHKITKRGQNVTFRCDPISEHNRLYWYRQTLGQGPEFLTYFQNEAQLEKSRLLSDRFSAERPKGSFSTLEIQRTEQGDSAMYLCASSSLAGAYEQYFGPGTRLTVT.

V gene TRBV7-9 combines with J gene TRBJ2-7; 8 positions match TRBD1. Germline V gene data show CDR1 as SEHNR and CDR2 as FQNEAQ (reference sequence). V was clipped by 2 bases and J by 2 bases; unmatched bases: 5. The CDR3 consists of 15 residues. CDR3: CASSLPGQVTYEQYF. CDR3 bases: TGTGCCAGCAGCTTACCGGGACAGGTTACCTACGAGCAGTACTTC.